This is a list of T cell receptor beta chains from one sample in a study of blood T cell repertoires in COVID-19. TCRdb's copy holds only in-frame clones and misses some; the assay was immunoSEQ multiplex PCR. Of approximately 51,000 clones detected, about 87% appear once; the ten largest clones hold 2% to 2.5%. The sample comprised peripheral blood. These TCRs come from a woman older than 75 with COVID-19, enrolled during active disease. Each CDR3 is given with its conserved first and last residue. A D gene is named only where the DNA matches it firmly. For some rows the clone size is stated as once, few or many, or as a class when expanded; others skip it.

>-|TRBV18|TRBJ2-7|-
TGTGCCAGCTCACCAGGAGGTGGGTCCGACGAGCAGTACTTC
CASSPGGGSDEQYF
>-|TRBV2|TRBJ1-1|-
TGTGCCAGCAGTGAAGCGCTTCTAGGAAGGGGCACTGAAGCTTTCTTT
CASSEALLGRGTEAFF
>-|TRBV5-4|TRBJ1-3|-
TGTGCCAGCAGCTTACTTCAGGGTTCTGGAAACACCATATATTTT
CASSLLQGSGNTIYF
>TRBD1|TRBV9|TRBJ1-1|-
TGTGCCAGCAGCGTCCAGGGGGGAAAACCGAACACTGAAGCTTTCTTT
CASSVQGGKPNTEAFF
>TRBD1|TRBV19|TRBJ2-3|-
TGTGCCAGTAGTTCCGGACAGGGAAGCACAGATACGCAGTATTTT
CASSSGQGSTDTQYF
>TRBD1|TRBV5-6|TRBJ2-5|-
TGTGCCAGCTCGGACAGGGTGAGGGAGATACTAGAGACCCAGTACTTC
CASSDRVREILETQYF
>TRBD1|TRBV5-3|TRBJ1-6|-
TGTGCCAGAAGGACAGGGGGCCCCTATAATTCACCCCTCCACTTT
CARRTGGPYNSPLHF
>TRBD1|TRBV9|TRBJ1-6|-
TGTGCCAGCAGCGTACGACAGGGATTTAATTCACCCCTCCACTTT
CASSVRQGFNSPLHF
>TRBD2|TRBV4-1|TRBJ2-2|-
TGCGCCAGCAGCCCTGTCGGGACTAGCGAGAACACCGGGGAGCTGTTTTTT
CASSPVGTSENTGELFF
>TRBD1|TRBV11-2|TRBJ2-7|-
TGTGCCAGCAGCTTACCTGGACAGGGGGATCCCTACGAGCAGTACTTC
CASSLPGQGDPYEQYF
>-|TRBV18|TRBJ1-4|once
TGTGCCAGCTCACCGTTGGGGGCGGCAACTAATGAAAAACTGTTTTTT
CASSPLGAATNEKLFF
>-|TRBV14|TRBJ2-7|medium-sized
TGTGCCAGCAGCCAAGGGACATTCTATTCCCACGAGCAGTACTTC
CASSQGTFYSHEQYF
>-|TRBV12-1|TRBJ1-2|-
TGTGCCAGCAGCTTTGCGCGGCCAGAATTTGGTACTAACTATGGCTACACCTTC
CASSFARPEFGTNYGYTF
>TRBD1|TRBV7-9|TRBJ1-1|-
TGTGCCAGCAGCTTAGCGACAGGGATCACTGAAGCTTTCTTT
CASSLATGITEAFF
>TRBD1|TRBV6-5|TRBJ1-1|-
TGTGCCAGCACCCAGACAGGGGGCCCTGAAGCTTTCTTT
CASTQTGGPEAFF
>-|TRBV15|TRBJ1-2|-
TGTGCCACCAGCAGAGGAAGTGGCAGGGGCTATGGCTACACCTTC
CATSRGSGRGYGYTF
>TRBD1|TRBV12-3/TRBV12-4|TRBJ1-2|-
TGTGCCAGCAGTTTAGGGACAGGATTCGGCTACACCTTC
CASSLGTGFGYTF
>TRBD1|TRBV7-2|TRBJ1-3|once
TGTGCCAGCAGCTTAGATAGGGGGCGACCTGGAAACACCATATATTTT
CASSLDRGRPGNTIYF
>TRBD1|TRBV27|TRBJ1-2|-
TGTGCCAGCAGTTTAACGGGGACAGCTAACTATGGCTACACCTTC
CASSLTGTANYGYTF
>-|TRBV21-1|TRBJ1-4|-
TGTGCCAGCAGCAAAGATTCGACCCGGAGGCTGTTTTTT
CASSKDSTRRLFF
>-|TRBV5-6|TRBJ2-2|-
TGTGCCAGCAGCTTCGGGACCGGGGAGCTGTTTTTT
CASSFGTGELFF
>-|TRBV5-1|TRBJ2-1|-
TGCGCCAGCAGCTCCCTGCCTGGCGGCGGGGTCAATGAGCAGTTCTTC
CASSSLPGGGVNEQFF
>-|TRBV9|TRBJ2-2|once
TGTGCCAGCAGCGTAGTCCGTGGGGCCAACACCGGGGAGCTGTTTTTT
CASSVVRGANTGELFF
>TRBD1|TRBV7-2|TRBJ1-2|-
TGTGCCAGCAGCTTAGTGGGGACAGGGGGGGCTAACTATGGCTACACCTTC
CASSLVGTGGANYGYTF
>-|TRBV19|TRBJ1-3|-
TGTGCCAGTAGTATGGGGGGTCGTCGCTCTGGAAACACCATATATTTT
CASSMGGRRSGNTIYF
>-|TRBV28|TRBJ2-5|-
TGTGCCAGCAGGAAACCCGGAGAGACCCAGTACTTC
CASRKPGETQYF
>TRBD1|TRBV6-5|TRBJ1-5|-
TGTGCCAGCAGTTACTCGGCGACAGGGAGCAATCAGCCCCAGCATTTT
CASSYSATGSNQPQHF
>-|TRBV29-1|TRBJ1-1|-
TGCAGCGCAATACCCGTACAGAGATACACTGAAGCTTTCTTT
CSAIPVQRYTEAFF